Below, 28 T cell receptor beta chains from the same sample are listed, as sequenced in a study of T cells after yellow fever vaccination. Via MiXCR, TCRdb re-called the 5' RACE reads, giving one row per CDR3 protein. The table records 350,000 to 450,000 distinct CDR3 sequences, 6.2% of them present only once. Sequences were derived from PBMCs, sampled 5 days after the yellow fever booster vaccination. The source is a man aged 25 to 40 who received the YFV17D yellow fever vaccine.

The CDR3 nucleotides read TGTGCCAGCTCACGCCGGGAATCCACCGGGGAGCTGTTTTTT. This sequence encodes CASSRRESTGELFF. The chain joins TRBV18 to TRBJ2-2; a possible D gene is TRBD2 (5 bases). Germline V gene sequence: CDR1 KGHSH, CDR2 LQKENI. This CDR3 has 14 residues. Trimming removed 4 bases from V and 4 bases from J, with 10 bases in between.

This clonotype was observed many times. The chain links TRBV6-2 or TRBV6-3 to TRBJ2-5; 11 positions match TRBD2. CDR1 MNHEY and CDR2 SVGEGT come from the germline V gene. The CDR3 spans 16 residues. Trimming took 5 bases from V and 6 from J; bases not matched to a gene: 11. The chain's CDR3 is CASSRLAGRLVQTQYF. CDR3 sequence (DNA): TGTGCCAGCAGTCGACTAGCGGGAAGGTTGGTCCAGACCCAGTACTTC.

This clonotype has a count of ten or more. V usage is TRBV12-3 or TRBV12-4 and J usage is TRBJ2-7; no clear D gene. Deletions cut 6 bases from V and 6 bases from J, with 12 bases between. The length of the CDR3 is 12 residues. CDR3 protein: CASSRSTLEQYF. CDR3 nucleotides: TGTGCCAGCAGCCGCAGTACCCTCGAGCAGTACTTC.

This clonotype has at least ten counts. The chain is built from TRBV14 and TRBJ2-7; no clear D. With 3 bases removed from V and 5 bases from J, the gap between germline ends came to 5 bases. The germline V gene has CDR1 SGHDN and CDR2 FVKESK. The CDR3 sequence is 11 residues long. DNA for the CDR3: TGTGCCAGCAGCCAGTATCACGAGCAGTACTTC. Encoded protein: CASSQYHEQYF. Drawing the rest from reference TRBV14 and TRBJ2-7, the complete variable domain is EAGVTQFPSHSVIEKGQTVTLRCDPISGHDNLYWYRRVMGKEIKFLLHFVKESKQDESGMPNNRFLAERTGGTYSTLKVQPAELEDSGVYFCASSQYHEQYFGPGTRLTVT.

This sequence joins TRBV10-3 and TRBJ2-1; D not certain. CDR1 and CDR2 from the germline V gene are ENHRY and SYGVKD. V gave up 3 bases and J gave up 6 bases, with 15 bases separating them. The CDR3 is 15 residues long. The CDR3 coding sequence is TGTGCCATCAGTGAAGTGGCGACACCTGGCAATGAGCAGTTCTTC. Translation: CAISEVATPGNEQFF.

This clonotype was counted a few times. The chain links TRBV18 to TRBJ1-5; a weak D match, TRBD1 (5 bases). The CDR3 totals 16 residues. V gave up 0 bases and J gave up 2 bases, with 11 bases separating them. The germline V gene encodes CDR1 KGHSH and CDR2 LQKENI. CDR3 loop: CASSPPGQGGNQPQHF. CDR3 in DNA: TGTGCCAGCTCACCACCGGGTCAGGGCGGCAATCAGCCCCAGCATTTT. Full variable domain (remainder filled in from reference TRBV18 and TRBJ1-5): NAGVMQNPRHLVRRRGQEARLRCSPMKGHSHVYWYRQLPEEGLKFMVYLQKENIIDESGMPKERFSAEFPKEGPSILRIQQVVRGDSAAYFCASSPPGQGGNQPQHFGDGTRLSIL.

The chain has TRBV2 and TRBJ2-1, with D unresolved. This CDR3 has 11 residues. Germline CDR1 reads SNHLY; CDR2 reads FYNNEI. Trimming pared 6 bases from V and 8 bases from J, leaving 8 bases between. The CDR3 DNA is TGTGCCAGCAGGGTTGGCGATGAGCAGTTCTTC. Translated, it gives CASRVGDEQFF.

This clonotype was counted only a few times. The chain carries TRBV12-3 or TRBV12-4 and TRBJ2-1, with a weak D call TRBD2 (6 bases). The V and J ends lost 6 bases and 6 bases respectively, with 18 bases between them. CDR3 length equals 15 residues. The CDR3 nucleotides are TGTGCCAGCAGCCCGCTGGGAGGTCTGGGCAATGAGCAGTTCTTC. This translates into CASSPLGGLGNEQFF.

At least ten counts were recorded for this clonotype. V usage is TRBV20-1 and J usage is TRBJ2-3; D is perhaps TRBD1 (6 bases). The CDR3 totals 13 residues. Trimming shortened V by 2 bases and J by 4 bases, and 10 bases separated the two germline ends. Germline-derived CDR1 and CDR2 are DFQATT and SNEGSKA (reference sequence). Here the CDR3 reads CSARLGGADTQYF. CDR3 nucleotide sequence: TGCAGTGCTAGACTAGGGGGAGCAGATACGCAGTATTTT.

The sample holds a few counts of this clonotype. This chain joins TRBV28 and TRBJ1-1; D not certain. V gave up 5 bases and J gave up 0 bases, with 10 bases separating them. Germline V lookup: CDR1 MDHEN, CDR2 SYDVKM. This CDR3 region has 14 residues. The DNA of the CDR3 is TGTGCCAGCAGTACACCCCCTATGAACACTGAAGCTTTCTTT. Translated, it gives CASSTPPMNTEAFF.

This clonotype was seen a handful of times. V usage is TRBV20-1 and J usage is TRBJ2-1; 10 bases match TRBD2. The junction had 9 bases not matched to a gene; V was cut back by 3 bases and J by 7 bases. The CDR3 totals 15 residues. Germline assignment: CDR1 DFQATT and CDR2 SNEGSKA (reference sequence). CDR3 sequence reads: CSARGASGRVNEQFF. The DNA of the CDR3 is TGCAGTGCTAGGGGGGCCAGCGGGAGGGTAAATGAGCAGTTCTTC.

This clonotype was recorded a few times. V and J are TRBV19 and TRBJ2-3; D is perhaps TRBD2 (5 bases). V was shortened by 7 bases and J by 4 bases, with 15 bases between the two germline ends. The V gene's germline CDR1 is LNHDA and CDR2 SQIVND (reference sequence). The CDR3 spans 14 residues. This chain's CDR3 is CASNRRGSADTQYF. The CDR3 bases are TGTGCCAGTAACCGGAGAGGGAGTGCAGATACGCAGTATTTT. Full variable domain (missing parts from reference TRBV19 and TRBJ2-3): DGGITQSPKYLFRKEGQNVTLSCEQNLNHDAMYWYRQDPGQGLRLIYYSQIVNDFQKGDIAEGYSVSREKKESFPLTVTSAQKNPTAFYLCASNRRGSADTQYFGPGTRLTVL.

The V and J genes are TRBV4-3 and TRBJ2-1; 9 bases fit TRBD2. This CDR3 comprises 15 residues. The ends lost 0 bases at V and 9 bases at J; junction bases unmatched: 6. The germline CDR1 and CDR2 sequences are LGHNA and YSLEER. Written as DNA, the CDR3 is TGCGCCAGCAGCCAAGAAAGCGGGAGGCATGCTGAGCAGTTCTTC. Translated, it gives CASSQESGRHAEQFF.

This clonotype was counted at least ten times. V gene TRBV2 combines with J gene TRBJ2-3, with TRBD2 identical over 11 bases. The CDR3 is made up of 16 amino acids. Unmatched junction bases numbered 11, after V lost 7 bases and J lost 5 bases. Per germline, CDR1 SNHLY and CDR2 FYNNEI. The DNA of the CDR3 is TGTGCCAGCACCCGGGGAGGGACTAGCGGAAGAGATACGCAGTATTTT. Protein product: CASTRGGTSGRDTQYF.

This clonotype was counted between two and nine times. The V call is TRBV7-2, the J call TRBJ2-2; no firm D call. Trimming left V 1 base short and J 6 bases short, with 3 bases between. This CDR3 has 12 amino acids. From germline, CDR1 is SGHTA and CDR2 FQGNSA. Here the CDR3 reads CASSLDPGELFF. CDR3 nucleotide sequence: TGTGCCAGCAGCTTAGACCCCGGGGAGCTGTTTTTT. The full variable domain, in which reference TRBV7-2 and TRBJ2-2 provide the parts outside the CDR3, is GAGVSQSPSNKVTEKGKDVELRCDPISGHTALYWYRQSLGQGLEFLIYFQGNSAPDKSGLPSDRFSAERTGGSVSTLTIQRTQQEDSAVYLCASSLDPGELFFGEGSRLTVL.

This clonotype was seen repeatedly, ten times or more. The chain joins TRBV7-3 to TRBJ2-2; no clear D gene. The CDR3 covers 14 residues. Germline assignment: CDR1 SGHTA and CDR2 FQGTGA. V was pared by 2 bases and J by 4 bases, with 8 bases between. The CDR3, as DNA: TGTGCCAGCAGCTTAGAAGTGTTCACCGGGGAGCTGTTTTTT. Protein sequence: CASSLEVFTGELFF.

The V and J genes are TRBV12-3 or TRBV12-4 and TRBJ2-3, with D perhaps TRBD1 or TRBD2 (8 bases each). This CDR3 spans 15 amino acids. Trimming stripped 5 bases from V and 4 bases from J, with 16 bases between. CDR3 protein: CASSDRGSGADTQYF. In DNA form, the CDR3 reads TGTGCCAGCAGTGACAGGGGTAGCGGGGCAGATACGCAGTATTTT.

This clonotype came up a few times. The V call is TRBV20-1, the J call TRBJ2-7, with TRBD1 matching 8 bases. J lost 2 bases, V lost 3 bases, and 6 bases had no gene match. The CDR3 is made up of 14 amino acids. Germline CDR1 reads DFQATT; CDR2 reads SNEGSKA (reference sequence). CDR3 bases: TGCAGTGCTAGGGAGACAGGGGCCCCCTACGAGCAGTACTTC. It is translated as CSARETGAPYEQYF.

This sequence joins TRBV7-3 and TRBJ2-2; D unclear. This CDR3 has 14 residues. V was shortened by 5 bases and J by 6 bases, with 13 bases between the two germline ends. CDR1 and CDR2 from the germline V gene are SGHTA and FQGTGA. This CDR3 is CASSPTFPSGELFF. DNA for the CDR3: TGTGCCAGCAGCCCAACCTTCCCTTCCGGGGAGCTGTTTTTT.

This clonotype was detected many times. This chain connects TRBV4-3 to TRBJ2-2; maybe TRBD2 (5 bases). Germline V lookup: CDR1 LGHNA, CDR2 YSLEER. The ends were cut back, 0 bases at V and 3 bases at J, with 5 bases in the middle. The CDR3 is 14 amino acids. In nucleotides, the CDR3 is TGCGCCAGCAGCCAAGAGAGGGACACCGGGGAGCTGTTTTTT. This codes for CASSQERDTGELFF.

V is TRBV9 and J is TRBJ2-5; a weak D match, TRBD1 (5 bases). V dropped 3 bases and J dropped 5 bases, with 20 bases sitting between them. The germline CDR1 and CDR2 sequences are SGDLS and YYNGEE. The CDR3 is 16 residues long. For the CDR3, the DNA is TGTGCCAGCAGCGAGAGACAGAGAGGATTATTGGAGACCCAGTACTTC. Its protein product is CASSERQRGLLETQYF.

This clonotype was observed at least ten times. V is TRBV27 and J is TRBJ2-7, with a tentative D call TRBD2 (5 bases). The CDR3 has 15 residues. Germline assignment: CDR1 MNHEY and CDR2 SMNVEV (reference sequence). The V end lost 5 bases, the J end lost 0 bases, and 14 bases lay between the germline ends. In DNA form, the CDR3 reads TGTGCCAGCAGTCCCGGACCGGGGAGCTCCTACGAGCAGTACTTC. Amino acids: CASSPGPGSSYEQYF.

This clonotype was seen repeatedly, ten times or more. The rearrangement links TRBV23-1 to TRBJ2-3, with D perhaps given as TRBD1 or TRBD2 (5 bases each). TRBV23-1 is noted as an ORF with a role that remains uncertain. V dropped 5 bases and J dropped 7 bases, with 16 bases sitting between them. The CDR3 contains 14 residues. The chain's CDR3 is CASSVGVGANTQYF. The CDR3 DNA reads as TGCGCCAGCAGTGTGGGGGTTGGGGCAAATACGCAGTATTTT.

In this sample, this clonotype turned up a few times. This chain links TRBV20-1 with TRBJ1-5; D might be TRBD1 (6 bases). Germline values: CDR1 DFQATT, CDR2 SNEGSKA (reference sequence). This CDR3 has 14 residues. Trimming took 3 bases from V and 4 from J, leaving 13 bases between them. The CDR3 sequence is CSASPDSKNQPQHF. The DNA for the CDR3 is TGCAGTGCTAGTCCGGACAGCAAGAATCAGCCCCAGCATTTT.

This clonotype was counted at least ten times. The rearrangement links TRBV20-1 to TRBJ2-1; 8 positions match TRBD2. The CDR3 covers 14 residues. Germline CDR1 and CDR2: DFQATT and SNEGSKA (reference sequence). V lost 0 bases and J lost 4; bases outside the gene matches: 2. The CDR3 loop reads CSAREGGRYNEQFF. The DNA for the CDR3 is TGCAGTGCTAGAGAGGGCGGGAGGTACAATGAGCAGTTCTTC.

The gene calls are TRBV18 and TRBJ2-1; 9 bases match TRBD2. Germline loops: CDR1 KGHSH, CDR2 LQKENI. CDR3 length: 18 amino acids. The V gene end was trimmed by 5 bases and the J gene end by 0 bases; junction bases not matched to a gene: 11. CDR3 amino acids: CASSSGLAGSSSYNEQFF. For the CDR3, the DNA is TGTGCCAGCTCATCGGGGCTAGCGGGGTCCAGCTCCTACAATGAGCAGTTCTTC.

This clonotype was picked up many times. V and J are TRBV7-2 and TRBJ2-7; the D is unclear. Germline values: CDR1 SGHTA, CDR2 FQGNSA. The V and J ends lost 5 bases and 5 bases respectively, with 13 bases between them. The CDR3 spans 13 residues. The CDR3 loop is CASSPGLTNEQYF. The CDR3 nucleotides are TGTGCCAGCAGCCCAGGATTGACCAACGAGCAGTACTTC. Supplemented by reference TRBV7-2 and TRBJ2-7, the full variable domain reads GAGVSQSPSNKVTEKGKDVELRCDPISGHTALYWYRQSLGQGLEFLIYFQGNSAPDKSGLPSDRFSAERTGGSVSTLTIQRTQQEDSAVYLCASSPGLTNEQYFGPGTRLTVT.

A few counts support this clonotype. This sequence joins TRBV7-2 and TRBJ2-5; the match to TRBD2 covers 8 bases. V lost 3 bases and J lost 5; bases outside the gene matches: 8. Germline CDR1 and CDR2: SGHTA and FQGNSA. This CDR3 is built from 15 residues. The CDR3 sequence is CASSFPGTSSETQYF. As DNA, the CDR3 is TGTGCCAGCAGCTTTCCTGGGACTAGTTCTGAGACCCAGTACTTC.